Here is one T cell receptor beta chain with its context. Antigen specificity is unknown. The sample belongs to a study of vaccination effects on CD4 cells after COVID-19. Sequencing was performed with immunoSEQ multiplex PCR; in TCRdb, only in-frame clones are kept and a portion is missing. The sample has roughly 27,000 clones; over 60% are singletons. CDR3 length: 14 amino acids. V was shortened by 5 bases and J by 7 bases, with 17 bases between the two germline ends. CDR1 MNHEY and CDR2 SVGAGI come from the germline V gene. Sequencing in the ViraFEST assay came after antigen-specific CD4+ T cells had been expanded with viral peptide pools, which were used to stimulate PBMC. Investigators separated out CD4+ T cells once around 11 days of culture had passed. All participants had two doses of either the BNT162b2 or mRNA-1273 vaccine. Vaccinated participants had no history of SARS-CoV-2 infection and tested negative for nucleocapsid antibodies. In culture with 8 to 10 IU/ml IL-2 and 9 to 10 ug/ml peptides, PBMC were grown at a few million per well. Both day 3 and day 7 saw half the medium replaced with IL-2 medium.

The chain combines TRBV6-5 with TRBJ1-2, with D perhaps matching TRBD1 (6 bases). Sequenced material: CD4+ T cells from PBMCs cultured with SARS-CoV-2 spike peptides, taken after COVID-19 vaccination. This TCR derives from a human donor who received a COVID-19 vaccine. Some clones in this sample may be carry-over from other donors' samples. This CDR3 reads CASSTHLGGGGYTF. CDR3 nucleotides: TGTGCCAGCAGTACCCACTTGGGGGGCGGTGGCTACACCTTC.